This TCR beta chain was documented in a study of T cell responses to AZD1222 COVID-19 vaccine. Points from the study as a whole: Only a handful of individuals given AZD1222 were seropositive at baseline. Nearly half of unique spike-specific TCRs reportedly avoided B.1.351 and B.1.1.7 mutated regions. There were repertoire samples only from the period after the peak T cell response. Clonal diversity was possibly underestimated, and the donors were mostly white British, with more females.

Only in-frame clones appear in the TCRdb table, and some are missing; sequencing was by immunoSEQ multiplex PCR. The sample has tens of thousands of clones, roughly 87% seen once; the top ten hold roughly 17%. Notes on this clone: The antigen remains undetermined.

This TCR came from an adult in good health. Specimen: peripheral blood, collected on day 0 of AZD1222 vaccination.

CDR3 in amino acids: CASSLEPSQGTDTQYF. As DNA, the CDR3 is TGTGCCAGCAGCTTAGAGCCCTCTCAGGGCACAGATACGCAGTATTTT. This chain uses TRBV11-3 with TRBJ2-3; D gene unclear. Trimming left V 0 bases short and J 1 base short, with 11 bases between. The CDR3 loop spans 16 amino acids. Per the germline V gene, CDR1 is SGHNT and CDR2 is YENEEA.